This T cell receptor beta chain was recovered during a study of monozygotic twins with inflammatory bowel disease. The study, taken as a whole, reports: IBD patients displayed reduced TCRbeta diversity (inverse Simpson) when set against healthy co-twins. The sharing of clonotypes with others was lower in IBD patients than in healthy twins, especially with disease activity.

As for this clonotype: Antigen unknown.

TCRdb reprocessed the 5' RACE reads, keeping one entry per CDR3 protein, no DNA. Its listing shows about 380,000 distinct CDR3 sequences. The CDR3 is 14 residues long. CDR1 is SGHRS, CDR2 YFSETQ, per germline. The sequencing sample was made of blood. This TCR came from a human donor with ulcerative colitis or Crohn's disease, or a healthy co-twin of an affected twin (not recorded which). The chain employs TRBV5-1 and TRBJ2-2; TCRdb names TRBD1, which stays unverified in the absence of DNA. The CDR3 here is CASSPGDSTGELFF. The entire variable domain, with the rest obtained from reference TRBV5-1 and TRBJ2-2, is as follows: KAGVTQTPRYLIKTRGQQVTLSCSPISGHRSVSWYQQTPGQGLQFLFEYFSETQRNKGNFPGRFSGRQFSNSRSEMNVSTLELGDSALYLCASSPGDSTGELFFGEGSRLTVL.